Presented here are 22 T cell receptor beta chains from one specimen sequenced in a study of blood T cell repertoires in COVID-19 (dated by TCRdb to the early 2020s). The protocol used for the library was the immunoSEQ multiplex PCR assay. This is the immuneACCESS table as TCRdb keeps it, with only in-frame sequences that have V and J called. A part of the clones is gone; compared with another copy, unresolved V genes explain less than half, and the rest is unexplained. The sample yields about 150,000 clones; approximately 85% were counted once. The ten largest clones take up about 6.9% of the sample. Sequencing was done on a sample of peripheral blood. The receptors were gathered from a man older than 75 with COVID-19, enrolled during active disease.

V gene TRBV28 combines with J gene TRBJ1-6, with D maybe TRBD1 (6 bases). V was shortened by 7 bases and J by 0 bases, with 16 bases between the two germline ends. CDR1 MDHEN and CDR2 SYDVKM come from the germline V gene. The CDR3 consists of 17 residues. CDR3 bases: TGTGCCAGCACCCCCGCGGACAGCCGCTCCTATAATTCACCCCTCCACTTT. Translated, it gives CASTPADSRSYNSPLHF.

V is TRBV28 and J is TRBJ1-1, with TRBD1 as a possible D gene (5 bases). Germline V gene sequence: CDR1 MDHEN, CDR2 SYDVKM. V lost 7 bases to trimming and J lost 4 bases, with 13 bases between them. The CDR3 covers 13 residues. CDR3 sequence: CASTRSGATEAFF. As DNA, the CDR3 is TGTGCCAGCACTCGGAGTGGGGCCACTGAAGCTTTCTTT. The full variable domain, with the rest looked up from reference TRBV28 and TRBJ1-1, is DVKVTQSSRYLVKRTGEKVFLECVQDMDHENMFWYRQDPGLGLRLIYFSYDVKMKEKGDIPEGYSVSREKKERFSLILESASTNQTSMYLCASTRSGATEAFFGQGTRLTVV.

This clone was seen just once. CDR3 sequence: CASSVNRGIDTQYF. In DNA, the CDR3 is TGTGCCAGCAGCGTCAACAGGGGTATAGATACGCAGTATTTT. The gene calls are TRBV9 and TRBJ2-3; TRBD1 matches 7 bases. This CDR3 comprises 14 residues. CDR1 is SGDLS and CDR2 is YYNGEE in the germline V gene. The V segment lost 2 bases and the J segment 5 bases; nucleotides outside the gene matches: 5.

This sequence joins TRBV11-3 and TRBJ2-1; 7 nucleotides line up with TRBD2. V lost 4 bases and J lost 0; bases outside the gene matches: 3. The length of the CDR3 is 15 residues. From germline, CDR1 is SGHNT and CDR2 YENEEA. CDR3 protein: CASSSAGLSYNEQFF. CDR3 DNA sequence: TGTGCCAGCAGCTCAGCGGGGCTCTCCTACAATGAGCAGTTCTTC.

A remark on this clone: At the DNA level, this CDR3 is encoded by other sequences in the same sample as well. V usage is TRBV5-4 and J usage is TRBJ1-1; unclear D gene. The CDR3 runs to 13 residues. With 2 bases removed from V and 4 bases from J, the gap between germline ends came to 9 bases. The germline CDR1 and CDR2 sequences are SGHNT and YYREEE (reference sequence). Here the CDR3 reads CASSLWGGTEAFF. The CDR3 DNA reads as TGTGCCAGCAGCTTATGGGGAGGCACTGAAGCTTTCTTT.

The CDR3 region is CASSRDRIEPQHF. In nucleotides, the CDR3 is TGTGCCAGTAGCCGGGACAGGATCGAGCCCCAGCATTTT. V and J are TRBV19 and TRBJ1-5; 8 bases map to TRBD1. The CDR3 runs 13 residues. V trimming: 6 bases; J trimming: 8 bases; junction bases outside the gene matches: 6. Germline values: CDR1 LNHDA, CDR2 SQIVND (reference sequence).

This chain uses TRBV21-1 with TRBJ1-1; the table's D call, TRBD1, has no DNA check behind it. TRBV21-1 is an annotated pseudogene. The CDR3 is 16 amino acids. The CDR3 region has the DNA TGTGCCAGCAGCAAAGTGACAGGTTGTGGGAACACTGAAGCTTTCTTT. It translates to CASSKVTGCGNTEAFF.

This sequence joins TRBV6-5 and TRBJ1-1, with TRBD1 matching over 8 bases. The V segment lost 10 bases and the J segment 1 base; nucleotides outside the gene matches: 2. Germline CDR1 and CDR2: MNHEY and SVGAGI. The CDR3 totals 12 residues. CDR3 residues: CATGTGNTEAFF. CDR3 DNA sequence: TGTGCCACCGGGACAGGGAACACTGAAGCTTTCTTT.

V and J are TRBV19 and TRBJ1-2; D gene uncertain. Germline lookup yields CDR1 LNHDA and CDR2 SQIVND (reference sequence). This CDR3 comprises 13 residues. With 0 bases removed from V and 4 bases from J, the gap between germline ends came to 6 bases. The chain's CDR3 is CASSIERAYGYTF. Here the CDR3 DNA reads TGTGCCAGTAGTATAGAGCGGGCCTATGGCTACACCTTC. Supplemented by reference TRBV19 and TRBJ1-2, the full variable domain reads DGGITQSPKYLFRKEGQNVTLSCEQNLNHDAMYWYRQDPGQGLRLIYYSQIVNDFQKGDIAEGYSVSREKKESFPLTVTSAQKNPTAFYLCASSIERAYGYTFGSGTRLTVV.

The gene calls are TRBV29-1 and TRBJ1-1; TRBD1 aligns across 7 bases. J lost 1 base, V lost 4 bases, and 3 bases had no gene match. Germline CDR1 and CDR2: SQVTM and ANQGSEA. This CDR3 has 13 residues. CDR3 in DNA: TGCAGCGTTGCCGGGACAGCGAACACTGAAGCTTTCTTT. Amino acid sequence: CSVAGTANTEAFF.

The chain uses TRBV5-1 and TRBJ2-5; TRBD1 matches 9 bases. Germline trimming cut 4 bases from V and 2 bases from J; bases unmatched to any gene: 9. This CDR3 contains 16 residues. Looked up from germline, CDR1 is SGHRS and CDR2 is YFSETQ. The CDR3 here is CASSQRPGTGQETQYF. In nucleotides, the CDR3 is TGCGCCAGCAGCCAACGCCCCGGGACAGGGCAAGAGACCCAGTACTTC.

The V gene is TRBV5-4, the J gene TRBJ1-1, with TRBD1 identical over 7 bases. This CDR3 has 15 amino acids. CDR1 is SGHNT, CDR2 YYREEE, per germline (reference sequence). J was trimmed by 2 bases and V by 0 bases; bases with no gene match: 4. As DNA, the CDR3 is TGTGCCAGCAGCTTGGAGGGACAGCCTAACACTGAAGCTTTCTTT. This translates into CASSLEGQPNTEAFF.

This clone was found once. CDR3 region: CASSRRDSPATNEKLFF. CDR3 bases: TGCGCCAGCAGCCGGCGGGACAGCCCTGCAACTAATGAAAAACTGTTTTTT. The chain employs TRBV4-1 and TRBJ1-4; 7 nucleotides line up with TRBD1. With V trimmed by 4 bases and J by 0 bases, 8 bases remained unmatched. CDR1 MGHRA and CDR2 YSYEKL come from the germline V gene. The CDR3 is made up of 17 amino acids.

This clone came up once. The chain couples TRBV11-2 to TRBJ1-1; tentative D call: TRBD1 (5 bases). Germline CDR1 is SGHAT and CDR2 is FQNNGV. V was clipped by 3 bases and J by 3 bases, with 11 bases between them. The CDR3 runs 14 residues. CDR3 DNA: TGTGCCAGCAGCTTGGGGGGGACGGACACTGAAGCTTTCTTT. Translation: CASSLGGTDTEAFF. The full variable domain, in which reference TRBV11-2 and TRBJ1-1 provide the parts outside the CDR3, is EAGVAQSPRYKIIEKRQSVAFWCNPISGHATLYWYQQILGQGPKLLIQFQNNGVVDDSQLPKDRFSAERLKGVDSTLKIQPAKLEDSAVYLCASSLGGTDTEAFFGQGTRLTVV.

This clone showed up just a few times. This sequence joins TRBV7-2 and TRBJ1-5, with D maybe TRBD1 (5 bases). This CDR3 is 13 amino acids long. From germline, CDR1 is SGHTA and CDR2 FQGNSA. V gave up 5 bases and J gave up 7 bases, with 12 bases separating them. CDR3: CASSGEPGQPQHF. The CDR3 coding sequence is TGTGCCAGCAGCGGAGAGCCAGGGCAGCCCCAGCATTTT.

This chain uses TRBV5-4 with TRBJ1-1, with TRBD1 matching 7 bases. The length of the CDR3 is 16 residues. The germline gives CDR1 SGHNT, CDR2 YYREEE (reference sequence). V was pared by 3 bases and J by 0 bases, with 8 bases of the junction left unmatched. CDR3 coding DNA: TGTGCCAGCAGCTCCCGGGACAGCCTCATGAACACTGAAGCTTTCTTT. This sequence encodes CASSSRDSLMNTEAFF.

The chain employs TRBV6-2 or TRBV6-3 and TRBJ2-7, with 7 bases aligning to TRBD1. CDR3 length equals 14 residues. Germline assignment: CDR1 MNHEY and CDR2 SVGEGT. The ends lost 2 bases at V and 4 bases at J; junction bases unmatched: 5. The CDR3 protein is CASSYRQGDYEQYF. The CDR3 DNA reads TGTGCCAGCAGTTACAGACAGGGAGATTACGAGCAGTACTTC.

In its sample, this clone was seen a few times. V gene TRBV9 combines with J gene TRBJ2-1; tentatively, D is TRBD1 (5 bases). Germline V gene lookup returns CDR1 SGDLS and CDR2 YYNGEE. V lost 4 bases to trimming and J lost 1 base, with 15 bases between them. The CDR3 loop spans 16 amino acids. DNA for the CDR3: TGTGCCAGCAGCCTACAGGTCCTGGGGTCCTACAATGAGCAGTTCTTC. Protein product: CASSLQVLGSYNEQFF.

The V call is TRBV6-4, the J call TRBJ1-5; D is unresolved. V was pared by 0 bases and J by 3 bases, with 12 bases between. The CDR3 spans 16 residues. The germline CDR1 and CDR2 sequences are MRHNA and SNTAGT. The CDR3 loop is CASSDSRTSFNQPQHF. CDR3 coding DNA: TGTGCCAGCAGTGACTCGAGAACCTCCTTCAATCAGCCCCAGCATTTT.

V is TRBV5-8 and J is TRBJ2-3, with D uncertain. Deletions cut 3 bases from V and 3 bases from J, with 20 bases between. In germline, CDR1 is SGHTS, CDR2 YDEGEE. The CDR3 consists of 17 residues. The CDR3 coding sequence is TGTGCCAGCAGCTCCCGAGTGGTTGTCTTACGAACAGATACGCAGTATTTT. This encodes CASSSRVVVLRTDTQYF.

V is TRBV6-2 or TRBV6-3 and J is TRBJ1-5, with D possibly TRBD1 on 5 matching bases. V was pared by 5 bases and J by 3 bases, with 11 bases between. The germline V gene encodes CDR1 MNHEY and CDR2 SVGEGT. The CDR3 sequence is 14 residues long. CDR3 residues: CASSLDRNNQPQHF. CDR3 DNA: TGTGCCAGCAGTCTCGACAGAAACAATCAGCCCCAGCATTTT.

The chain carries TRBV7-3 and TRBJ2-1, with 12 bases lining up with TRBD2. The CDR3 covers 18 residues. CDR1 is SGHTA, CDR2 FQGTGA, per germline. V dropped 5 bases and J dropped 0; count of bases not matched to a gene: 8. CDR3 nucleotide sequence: TGTGCCAGCAGCGCAATACTAGCGGGGGGCCGCTCCTACAATGAGCAGTTCTTC. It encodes CASSAILAGGRSYNEQFF.